The clone carrying this T cell receptor (beta chain) was seen more than once but under ten times. Sequencing used immunoSEQ multiplex PCR; TCRdb keeps in-frame clones, though not all of them. The data contain roughly 220,000 clones, 84% of them singletons. This record belongs to a study of blood T cell repertoires in COVID-19. This CDR3 comprises 17 residues. Germline V gene lookup returns CDR1 SGHVS and CDR2 FNYEAQ. Deletions cut 4 bases from V and 0 bases from J, with 16 bases between. The genes are TRBV7-6 and TRBJ2-1, with D possibly matching TRBD2 (6 bases). Sequenced: peripheral blood. The receptor was derived from a woman aged 40 to 55 who had recovered from COVID-19. As DNA, the CDR3 is TGTGCCAGCAGCTCTCGGGACTGGGACCCCTCCTACAATGAGCAGTTCTTC. The encoded protein is CASSSRDWDPSYNEQFF.